One and the same sample provided the 2 T cell receptor beta chains below, sequenced in a study of blood T cell repertoires in COVID-19 (dated by TCRdb to 2019 to 2021). Libraries were prepared through the immunoSEQ multiplex PCR assay. TCRdb's version of the immuneACCESS table is confined to in-frame rearrangements and falls short of the full clone set. An unresolved V gene accounts for under half of the shortfall where checked; the remainder is of unknown origin. In this sample the table shows approximately 250,000 clones, around 90% of which occur a single time. Roughly 2% of the sample is taken by the ten largest. The sequencing sample was made of PBMCs or T cells enriched from blood (not recorded which). These receptors came from a woman aged 55 to 70 in a cohort exposed to, infected with or recovered from COVID-19 (not recorded which).

V usage is TRBV4-1 and J usage is TRBJ2-6, with TRBD2 identical over 8 bases. CDR1 is MGHRA and CDR2 is YSYEKL in the germline V gene. The CDR3 sequence is 19 residues long. J gave up 0 bases and V 0 bases, and 7 bases lay outside the gene matches. The CDR3 sequence: CASSQEPAGGISGANVLTF. CDR3 DNA: TGCGCCAGCAGCCAAGAGCCGGCGGGAGGAATCTCTGGGGCCAACGTCCTGACTTTC.

This clone was seen only once. The V gene is TRBV6-2 or TRBV6-3, the J gene TRBJ2-5, with D perhaps matching TRBD1 (6 bases). CDR1 is MNHEY and CDR2 is SVGEGT in the germline V gene. V lost 0 bases to trimming and J lost 5 bases, with 16 bases between them. This CDR3 has 16 amino acids. The CDR3, as DNA: TGTGCCAGCAGTTACTCTGGCAGGGGAAAAGGGGAGACCCAGTACTTC. Translated: CASSYSGRGKGETQYF.